Each of the 17 T cell receptor beta chains below was sequenced from the same sample in a study of PD-1 blockade in classical Hodgkin lymphoma (dated by TCRdb to the early 2020s). The method behind the library was the immunoSEQ multiplex PCR assay. As stored in TCRdb, this immuneACCESS dataset retains in-frame rearrangements with V and J assigned. A fraction of the clones does not appear; measured against another copy, unresolved V genes explain less than half of the discrepancy, and the remainder lacks a known reason. Across this sample there are about 50,000 clones, with about two thirds seen only once. Clones ranked in the top ten supply over 13% of the sample. The meaning of the sample's time point label: cycle 2 day 1 (C2D1) of nivolumab. Every trial patient had relapsed following autologous stem cell transplantation, and prior brentuximab vedotin exposure was what differed among cohorts A, B and C.

Sample: peripheral blood mononuclear cells (PBMCs), taken before the second cycle of nivolumab. Every receptor here comes from a human donor with classical Hodgkin lymphoma.

The rearrangement joins TRBV20-1 to TRBJ1-1; D is uncertain. Trimming left V 6 bases short and J 7 bases short, with 12 bases between. Germline CDR1 is DFQATT and CDR2 is SNEGSKA (reference sequence). This CDR3 contains 11 residues. The CDR3 sequence is CSAPRTGEAFF. Here the CDR3 DNA reads TGCAGTGCCCCCAGGACGGGTGAAGCTTTCTTT.

The chain has TRBV30 and TRBJ2-2; no firm D call. Between the trimmed V and J ends, which lost 3 bases and 3 bases, there was a span of 5 bases. Germline CDR1 is GTSNPN and CDR2 is SVGIG (reference sequence). The CDR3 spans 12 residues. The CDR3 is CAWRPYTGELFF. The DNA of the CDR3 is TGTGCCTGGAGACCTTACACCGGGGAGCTGTTTTTT. The entire variable domain, with the rest obtained from reference TRBV30 and TRBJ2-2, is as follows: SQTIHQWPATLVQPVGSPLSLECTVEGTSNPNLYWYRQAAGRGLQLLFYSVGIGQISSEVPQNLSASRPQDRQFILSSKKLLLSDSGFYLCAWRPYTGELFFGEGSRLTVL.

The chain links TRBV13 to TRBJ2-1; 15 nucleotides agree with TRBD2. The CDR3 length is 15 residues. Germline assignment: CDR1 PRHDT and CDR2 FYEKMQ (reference sequence). Trimming cost V 5 bases and J 7 bases; bases outside gene matches: 3. CDR3 coding DNA: TGTGCCAGCAGCCCCGGGACTAGCGGGAGGAATGAGCAGTTCTTC. Translated: CASSPGTSGRNEQFF.

This chain connects TRBV30 to TRBJ1-5; TRBD1 is a possible D gene (6 bases). The V gene's germline CDR1 is GTSNPN and CDR2 SVGIG (reference sequence). V lost 2 bases and J lost 5, with 16 bases in between. The CDR3 is made up of 15 amino acids. DNA of the CDR3: TGTGCCTGGAGTACAGGGTTAGGGTCGGATCAGCCCCAGCATTTT. Amino acid sequence: CAWSTGLGSDQPQHF.

The genes are TRBV6-1 and TRBJ1-3; no clear D gene. The germline gives CDR1 MNHNS, CDR2 SASEGT. This CDR3 spans 14 amino acids. Trimming cost V 3 bases and J 3 bases, with 9 bases left between them. The CDR3 DNA sequence: TGTGCCAGCAGTGAGCAGAGCGGTGGAAACACCATATATTTT. Its protein is CASSEQSGGNTIYF.

This clone has only a few counts. The chain couples TRBV9 to TRBJ2-3; 12 nucleotides line up with TRBD2. This CDR3 region has 16 residues. J gave up 0 bases and V 3 bases, and 2 bases lay outside the gene matches. Germline CDR1 reads SGDLS; CDR2 reads YYNGEE. The CDR3 reads CASSGGTSGSTDTQYF. The CDR3 nucleotides read TGTGCCAGCAGCGGAGGGACTAGCGGGAGCACAGATACGCAGTATTTT.

V is TRBV7-3 and J is TRBJ2-7, with 8 positions matching TRBD2. J lost 2 bases, V lost 1 base, and 10 bases had no gene match. Germline CDR1 is SGHTA and CDR2 is FQGTGA. There are 17 residues in the CDR3. DNA of the CDR3: TGTGCCAGCAGCTTAAGAGCCTCTAGCGGGCTACCCTACGAGCAGTACTTC. This translates into CASSLRASSGLPYEQYF.

The CDR3 protein is CTSSQSPPFCSYEQYF. CDR3 bases: TGCACCAGCAGCCAATCCCCGCCATTTTGCTCCTACGAGCAGTACTTC. The rearrangement links TRBV1 to TRBJ2-7. TRBV1 is given as a pseudogene. This CDR3 has 16 amino acids.

In this sample, this clone turned up a few times. Here the CDR3 reads CASSTRVVDTQYF. The CDR3 nucleotides read TGCGCCAGCAGCACCCGGGTGGTCGATACGCAGTATTTT. This chain links TRBV5-1 with TRBJ2-3; no clear D gene. Germline CDR1 and CDR2: SGHRS and YFSETQ. Trimming removed 4 bases at V and 6 bases at J, with 12 bases between. This CDR3 has 13 residues.

For the CDR3, the DNA is TGTGCCAGCAGCCCCTGGGACTTCACGTGGGACACTGAAGCTTTCTTT. Encoded protein: CASSPWDFTWDTEAFF. This chain joins TRBV5-5 and TRBJ1-1, with a weak D call TRBD1 (5 bases). The CDR3 is made up of 16 amino acids. Germline CDR1 and CDR2: SGHKS and YYEKEE (reference sequence). The V end was cut by 4 bases, the J end by 3 bases, with 19 bases between.

This rearrangement joins TRBV28 to TRBJ2-1; TRBD2 matches at 9 bases. Per the germline V gene, CDR1 is MDHEN and CDR2 is SYDVKM. The trim removed 5 bases at V and 10 bases at J, leaving 18 bases unmatched. There are 17 residues in the CDR3. This CDR3 reads CASSPPRGRADQEEQFF. The CDR3, as DNA: TGTGCCAGCAGTCCCCCACGCGGGAGGGCCGATCAGGAGGAGCAGTTCTTC.

This chain links TRBV13 with TRBJ2-5; D unresolved. The CDR3 sequence is 14 residues long. The germline V gene encodes CDR1 PRHDT and CDR2 FYEKMQ (reference sequence). V was cut by 2 bases and J by 1 base, with 8 bases left in between. The CDR3 loop is CASSLRRSQETQYF. The CDR3 coding sequence is TGTGCCAGCAGCTTACGGCGGAGCCAAGAGACCCAGTACTTC.

V and J are TRBV11-2 and TRBJ2-1; TRBD2 matches at 8 bases. The CDR3 is made up of 15 amino acids. Per germline, CDR1 SGHAT and CDR2 FQNNGV. V gave up 4 bases and J gave up 5 bases; unmatched junction bases: 7. The CDR3 is CASSSAPLADNEQFF. CDR3 nucleotide sequence: TGTGCCAGCAGCTCCGCACCACTAGCGGACAATGAGCAGTTCTTC.

This clone was seen only once. The rearrangement links TRBV21-1 to TRBJ1-5; the table's D call, TRBD1, was not checked against the DNA. TRBV21-1 is recorded as a pseudogene. The CDR3 has 16 residues. The CDR3 nucleotides are TGTGCCAGCAGCAAAGTGGACAGGAGAAGCAATCAGCCCCAGCATTTT. Its translation is CASSKVDRRSNQPQHF.

This chain connects TRBV6-6 to TRBJ2-3; D gene uncertain. V was pared by 2 bases and J by 1 base, with 4 bases between. CDR1 is MNHNY and CDR2 is SVGAGI in the germline V gene (reference sequence). CDR3 length: 13 residues. DNA for the CDR3: TGTGCCAGCAGTTACAGGGGCACAGATACGCAGTATTTT. Protein product: CASSYRGTDTQYF.

This rearrangement joins TRBV9 to TRBJ1-2; D possibly corresponds to TRBD1 (6 bases). Trimming cost V 5 bases and J 4 bases, with 27 bases left between them. This CDR3 is built from 18 residues. Germline CDR1 and CDR2: SGDLS and YYNGEE. CDR3 loop: CASSKSETSGVRSYGYTF. CDR3 nucleotides: TGTGCCAGCAGTAAATCCGAAACTTCAGGGGTTCGGAGCTATGGCTACACCTTC.

This chain links TRBV28 with TRBJ2-7; 8 bases line up with TRBD1. Trimming took 6 bases from V and 7 from J; bases not matched to a gene: 23. Germline V gene sequence: CDR1 MDHEN, CDR2 SYDVKM. The CDR3 runs 18 residues. The CDR3 DNA reads as TGTGCCAGCAGACACCGCACTACTGGGGACAGGAGGGCCCCGGAGCAGTACTTC. Its translation is CASRHRTTGDRRAPEQYF. Using reference TRBV28 and TRBJ2-7 for the parts outside the CDR3, the full variable domain is DVKVTQSSRYLVKRTGEKVFLECVQDMDHENMFWYRQDPGLGLRLIYFSYDVKMKEKGDIPEGYSVSREKKERFSLILESASTNQTSMYLCASRHRTTGDRRAPEQYFGPGTRLTVT.